The following is a T cell receptor (beta chain) sequence with its context. This CDR3 comprises 16 residues. Germline V gene data show CDR1 as LNHNV and CDR2 as YYDKDF (reference sequence). V was pared by 0 bases and J by 4 bases, with 15 bases between. One entry per CDR3 protein results from TCRdb running MiXCR on the 5' RACE reads. The table has approximately 71,000 distinct CDR3 sequences, about an eighth seen once; the top ten hold over 12%. These data are taken from a study of early T cells in non-severe SARS-CoV-2 infection. The TCR originated in an adult who was a healthcare worker with PCR-confirmed SARS-CoV-2 infection or an uninfected control (not recorded which). The specimen sequenced was whole blood. V usage is TRBV15 and J usage is TRBJ1-1; D gene unclear. The CDR3: CATSRDGWEGSTEAFF. In DNA form, the CDR3 reads TGTGCCACCAGCAGAGATGGGTGGGAAGGGAGCACTGAAGCTTTCTTT. Based on the CDR3 plus reference TRBV15 and TRBJ1-1, the full variable domain is DAMVIQNPRYQVTQFGKPVTLSCSQTLNHNVMYWYQQKSSQAPKLLFHYYDKDFNNEADTPDNFQSRRPNTSFCFLDIRSPGLGDTAMYLCATSRDGWEGSTEAFFGQGTRLTVV.